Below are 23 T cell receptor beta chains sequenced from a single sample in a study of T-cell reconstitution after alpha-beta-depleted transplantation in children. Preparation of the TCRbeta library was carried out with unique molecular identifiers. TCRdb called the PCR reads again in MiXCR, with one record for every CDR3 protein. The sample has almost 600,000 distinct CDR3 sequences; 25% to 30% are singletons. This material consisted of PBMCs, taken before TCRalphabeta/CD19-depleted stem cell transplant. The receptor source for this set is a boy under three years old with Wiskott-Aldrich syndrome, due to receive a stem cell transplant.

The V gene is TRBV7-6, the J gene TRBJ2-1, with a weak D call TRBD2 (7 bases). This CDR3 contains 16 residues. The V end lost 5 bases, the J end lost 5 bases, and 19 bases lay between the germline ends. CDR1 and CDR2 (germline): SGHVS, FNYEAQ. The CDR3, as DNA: TGTGCCAGCAGCGCATTATGGGGGGGCCCAAACAATGAGCAGTTCTTC. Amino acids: CASSALWGGPNNEQFF.

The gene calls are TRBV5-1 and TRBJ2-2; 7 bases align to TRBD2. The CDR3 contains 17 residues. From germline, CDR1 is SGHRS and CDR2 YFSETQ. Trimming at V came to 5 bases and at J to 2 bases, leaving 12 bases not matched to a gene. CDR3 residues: CASSSEWGLPNTGELFF. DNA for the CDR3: TGCGCCAGCAGTTCCGAGTGGGGACTACCTAACACCGGGGAGCTGTTTTTT.

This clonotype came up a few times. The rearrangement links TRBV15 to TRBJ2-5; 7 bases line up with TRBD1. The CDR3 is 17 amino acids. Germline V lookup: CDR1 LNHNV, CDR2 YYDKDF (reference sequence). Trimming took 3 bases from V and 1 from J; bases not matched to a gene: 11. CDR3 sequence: CATSSFTTGMGQETQYF. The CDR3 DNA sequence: TGTGCCACCAGCAGTTTCACGACAGGGATGGGCCAAGAGACCCAGTACTTC.

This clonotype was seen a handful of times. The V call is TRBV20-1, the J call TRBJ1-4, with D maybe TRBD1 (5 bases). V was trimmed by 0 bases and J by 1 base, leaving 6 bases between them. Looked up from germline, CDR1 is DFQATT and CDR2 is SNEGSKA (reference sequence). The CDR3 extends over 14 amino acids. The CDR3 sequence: CSAREGVTNEKLFF. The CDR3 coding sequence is TGCAGTGCTAGAGAGGGGGTAACTAATGAAAAACTGTTTTTT.

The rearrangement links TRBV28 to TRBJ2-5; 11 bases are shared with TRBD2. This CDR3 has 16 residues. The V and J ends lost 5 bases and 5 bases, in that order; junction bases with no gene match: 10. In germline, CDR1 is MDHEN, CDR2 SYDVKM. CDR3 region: CASSPSLAGGGETQYF. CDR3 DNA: TGTGCCAGCAGTCCGAGTCTAGCGGGAGGAGGGGAGACCCAGTACTTC.

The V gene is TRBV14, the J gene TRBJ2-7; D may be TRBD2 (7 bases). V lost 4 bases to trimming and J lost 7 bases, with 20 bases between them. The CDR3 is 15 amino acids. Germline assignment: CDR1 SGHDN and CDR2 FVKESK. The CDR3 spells CASSPLNTGRGEQYF. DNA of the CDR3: TGTGCCAGCAGCCCGCTGAACACAGGGAGGGGTGAGCAGTACTTC.

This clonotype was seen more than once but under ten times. CDR3: CASSFYLLASGKTAQFF. The CDR3 DNA follows: TGTGCCAGCAGTTTCTATCTACTGGCTAGCGGGAAAACGGCGCAGTTCTTC. The chain has TRBV12-3 or TRBV12-4 and TRBJ2-1; 9 bases fit TRBD2. Trimming cost V 3 bases and J 12 bases; bases outside gene matches: 18. The CDR3 runs 17 residues.

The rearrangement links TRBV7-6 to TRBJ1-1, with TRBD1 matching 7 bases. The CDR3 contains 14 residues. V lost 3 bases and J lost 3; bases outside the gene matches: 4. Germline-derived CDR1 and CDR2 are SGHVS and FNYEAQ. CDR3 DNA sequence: TGTGCCAGCAGCTTGAAGGGGGCGTACACTGAAGCTTTCTTT. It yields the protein CASSLKGAYTEAFF.

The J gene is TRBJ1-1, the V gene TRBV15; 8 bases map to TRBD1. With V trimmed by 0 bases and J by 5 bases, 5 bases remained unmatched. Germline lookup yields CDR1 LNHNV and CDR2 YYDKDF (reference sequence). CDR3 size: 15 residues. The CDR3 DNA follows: TGTGCCACCAGCAGAGACCAAAACAGGGGGACTGAAGCTTTCTTT. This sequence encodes CATSRDQNRGTEAFF.

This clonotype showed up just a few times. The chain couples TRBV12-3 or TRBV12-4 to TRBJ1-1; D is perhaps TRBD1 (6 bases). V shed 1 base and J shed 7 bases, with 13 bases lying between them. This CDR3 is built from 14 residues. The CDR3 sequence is CASSLENREGEAFF. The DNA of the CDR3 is TGTGCCAGCAGTTTAGAGAACAGGGAGGGTGAAGCTTTCTTT.

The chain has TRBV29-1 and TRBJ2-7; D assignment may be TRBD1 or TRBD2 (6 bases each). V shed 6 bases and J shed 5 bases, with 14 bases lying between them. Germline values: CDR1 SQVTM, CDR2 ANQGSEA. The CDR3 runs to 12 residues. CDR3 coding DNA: TGCAGCGTCGGAGGGGGTGCGGACGAGCAGTACTTC. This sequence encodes CSVGGGADEQYF.

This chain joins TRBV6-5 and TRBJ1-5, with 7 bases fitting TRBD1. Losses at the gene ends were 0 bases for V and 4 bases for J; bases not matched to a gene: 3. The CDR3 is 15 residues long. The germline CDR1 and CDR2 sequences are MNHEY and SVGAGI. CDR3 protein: CASSYSGTANQPQHF. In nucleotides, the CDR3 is TGTGCCAGCAGTTACTCCGGGACAGCTAATCAGCCCCAGCATTTT.

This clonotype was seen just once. The DNA of the CDR3 is TGCGCCAGCAGCCCGTCAGCGGGAGGGCCTTACAGCATCCCCGTCGCCTACGAGCAGTACTTC. Protein sequence: CASSPSAGGPYSIPVAYEQYF. V is TRBV5-1 and J is TRBJ2-7, with 10 bases fitting TRBD2. V was pared by 4 bases and J by 2 bases, with 24 bases of the junction left unmatched. CDR1 is SGHRS, CDR2 YFSETQ, per germline. The CDR3 extends over 21 amino acids.

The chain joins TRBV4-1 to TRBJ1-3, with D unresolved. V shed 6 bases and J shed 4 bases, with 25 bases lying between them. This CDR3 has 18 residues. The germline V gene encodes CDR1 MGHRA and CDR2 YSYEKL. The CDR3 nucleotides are TGCGCCAGCAGACACCACGCCTACGAAGGGTATCGAGGAAACACCATATATTTT. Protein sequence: CASRHHAYEGYRGNTIYF.

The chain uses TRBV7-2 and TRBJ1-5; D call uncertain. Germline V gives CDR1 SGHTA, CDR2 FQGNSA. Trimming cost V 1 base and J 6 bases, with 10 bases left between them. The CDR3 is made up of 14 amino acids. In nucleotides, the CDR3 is TGTGCCAGCAGCTTAGTTGGGCGGGGTCAGCCCCAGCATTTT. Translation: CASSLVGRGQPQHF.

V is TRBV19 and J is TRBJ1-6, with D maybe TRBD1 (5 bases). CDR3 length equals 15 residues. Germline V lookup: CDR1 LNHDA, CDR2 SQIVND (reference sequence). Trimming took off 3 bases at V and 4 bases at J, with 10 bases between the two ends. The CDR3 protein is CASSIGGSYNSPLHF. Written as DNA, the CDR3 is TGTGCCAGTAGTATCGGGGGTTCTTATAATTCACCCCTCCACTTT.

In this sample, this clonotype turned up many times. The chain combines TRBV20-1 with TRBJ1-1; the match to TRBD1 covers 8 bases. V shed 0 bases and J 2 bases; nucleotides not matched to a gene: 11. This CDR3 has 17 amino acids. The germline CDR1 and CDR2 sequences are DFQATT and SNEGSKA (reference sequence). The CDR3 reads CSARDFGRGLLNTEAFF. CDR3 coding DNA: TGCAGTGCTAGAGATTTTGGCAGGGGGCTATTAAACACTGAAGCTTTCTTT.

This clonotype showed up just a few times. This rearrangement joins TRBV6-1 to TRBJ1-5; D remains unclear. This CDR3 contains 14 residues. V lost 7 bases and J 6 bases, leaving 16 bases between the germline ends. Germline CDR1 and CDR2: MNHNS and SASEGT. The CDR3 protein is CASNVGGLGQPQHF. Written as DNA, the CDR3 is TGTGCCAGCAACGTGGGAGGTTTGGGTCAGCCCCAGCATTTT.

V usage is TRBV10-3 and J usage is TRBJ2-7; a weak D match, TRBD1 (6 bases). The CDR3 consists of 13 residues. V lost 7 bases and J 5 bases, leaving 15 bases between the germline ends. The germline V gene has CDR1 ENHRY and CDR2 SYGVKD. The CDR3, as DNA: TGTGCCATCAAGCACGTGGACAGAGACGAGCAGTACTTC. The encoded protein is CAIKHVDRDEQYF.

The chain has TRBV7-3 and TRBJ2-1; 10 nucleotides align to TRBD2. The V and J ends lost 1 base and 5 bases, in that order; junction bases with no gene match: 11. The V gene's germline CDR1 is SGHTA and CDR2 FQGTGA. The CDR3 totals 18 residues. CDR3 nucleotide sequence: TGTGCCAGCAGCTTAATAGCGGGAGGAGGATACACACACAATGAGCAGTTCTTC. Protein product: CASSLIAGGGYTHNEQFF.

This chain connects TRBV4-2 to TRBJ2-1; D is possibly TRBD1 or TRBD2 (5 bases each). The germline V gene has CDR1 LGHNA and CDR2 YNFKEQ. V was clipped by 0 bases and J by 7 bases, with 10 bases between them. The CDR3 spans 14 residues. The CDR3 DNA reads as TGTGCCAGCAGCCAAGAGGACTCAGGGAATGAGCAGTTCTTC. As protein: CASSQEDSGNEQFF.

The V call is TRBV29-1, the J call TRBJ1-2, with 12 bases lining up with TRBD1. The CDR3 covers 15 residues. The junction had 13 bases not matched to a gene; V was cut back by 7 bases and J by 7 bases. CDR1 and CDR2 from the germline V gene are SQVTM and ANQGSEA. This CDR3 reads CSAIPGTGGLGGYTF. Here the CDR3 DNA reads TGCAGCGCTATCCCCGGGACAGGGGGCCTGGGTGGCTACACCTTC. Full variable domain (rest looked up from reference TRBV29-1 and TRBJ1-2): SAVISQKPSRDICQRGTSLTIQCQVDSQVTMMFWYRQQPGQSLTLIATANQGSEATYESGFVIDKFPISRPNLTFSTLTVSNMSPEDSSIYLCSAIPGTGGLGGYTFGSGTRLTVV.

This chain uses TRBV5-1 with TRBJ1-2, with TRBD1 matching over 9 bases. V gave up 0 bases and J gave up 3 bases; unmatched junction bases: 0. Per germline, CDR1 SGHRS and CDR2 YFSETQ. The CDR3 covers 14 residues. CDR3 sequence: CASSLGTGDYGYTF. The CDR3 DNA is TGCGCCAGCAGCTTGGGGACAGGGGACTATGGCTACACCTTC.